These T cell receptor beta chains were read from a single sample in a study of blood T cell repertoires in COVID-19. Method: immunoSEQ multiplex PCR; TCRdb's copy keeps in-frame clones and lacks some. The table includes 210,000 or so clones, roughly 80% detected once. The sample consisted of peripheral blood. These receptors were obtained from a woman aged 80 or over with acute or convalescent COVID-19. CDR3s include the opening cysteine and the closing phenylalanine or tryptophan. D genes are given only for firm matches. Where a row states a size, it is once, few, many or the class of an expanded clone; other rows omit it.

CDR3 DNA,CDR3 protein,V gene,clone size,D gene,J gene
TGTGCCAGTAGTGGACAGGGGGCGCCTGGGGCCAACGTCCTGACTTTC,CASSGQGAPGANVLTF,TRBV19,once,TRBD1,TRBJ2-6
TGTGCCAGCAGCTCTCCGCGGGGGGGTAGCACAGATACGCAGTATTTT,CASSSPRGGSTDTQYF,TRBV11-3,few,TRBD2,TRBJ2-3
TGTGCCAGCAGATTACAGGTCCTCAATGAGCAGTTCTTC,CASRLQVLNEQFF,TRBV12-3/TRBV12-4,NA,NA,TRBJ2-1
TGTGCCAGTAGCGGACTTTCAGGGGGTCCCCCTCCCTCACCCCTCCACTTT,CASSGLSGGPPPSPLHF,TRBV19,NA,TRBD1,TRBJ1-6
TGTGCCAGCAGCTTAGCCCTCGGACTAGCGGGGTCAGATACGCAGTATTTT,CASSLALGLAGSDTQYF,TRBV7-9,NA,TRBD2,TRBJ2-3
TGTGCCAGCAGTGACTCTGGGGCAGACACCGGGGAGCTGTTTTTT,CASSDSGADTGELFF,TRBV6-4,NA,NA,TRBJ2-2
TGTGCCGGACGGGGGGAGGTGGAAGAGACCCAGTACTTC,CAGRGEVEETQYF,TRBV7-9,NA,TRBD2,TRBJ2-5
TGTGCCAGCATCAAACCGACAGGGCTCAATCAGCCCCAGCATTTT,CASIKPTGLNQPQHF,TRBV28,NA,TRBD1,TRBJ1-5
TGTGCCAGCAGCTTTACAGTTAAGAACACTGAAGCTTTCTTT,CASSFTVKNTEAFF,TRBV5-4,NA,NA,TRBJ1-1
TGTGCCAGCAGTTACCCTACAGGGGGCATTACTGAAGCTTTCTTT,CASSYPTGGITEAFF,TRBV6-2/TRBV6-3,NA,TRBD1,TRBJ1-1
TGTGCCAGCAACCTCGGGACAGGGCGCAATCAGCCCCAGCATTTT,CASNLGTGRNQPQHF,TRBV28,NA,TRBD1,TRBJ1-5
TGTGCCAGTAGTAGCCAGGCCAGCTCCTACGAGCAGTACTTC,CASSSQASSYEQYF,TRBV19,NA,NA,TRBJ2-7
TGTGCCAGCAGCTTGCGGGGGTTAGACAATGAGCAGTTCTTC,CASSLRGLDNEQFF,TRBV7-8,few,TRBD2,TRBJ2-1
TGTGCCAGCAGCCAAGTTTCTCCGGGAGGTGAGCAGTTCTTC,CASSQVSPGGEQFF,TRBV14,NA,TRBD2,TRBJ2-1
TGTGCCAGCAGTTTACAGGGGGTGAGGAGGAACGAGCAGTACTTC,CASSLQGVRRNEQYF,TRBV27,NA,TRBD1,TRBJ2-7
TGTGCCAGCTCAATCGGGACAGGGCGCTCCTACAATGAGCAGTTCTTC,CASSIGTGRSYNEQFF,TRBV18,NA,TRBD1,TRBJ2-1
TGTGCCAGCAGCGCCGGGACAGGGGGCGTCACCGGGGAGCTGTTTTTT,CASSAGTGGVTGELFF,TRBV11-3,few,TRBD1,TRBJ2-2
TGTGCCAGCAGCCCTCACCCGACAGGGTCTGAAGCTTTCTTT,CASSPHPTGSEAFF,TRBV7-3,NA,TRBD1,TRBJ1-1
TGTGCCAGCACTCCCCTGGAGGGTCAGGGTAGCAATCAGCCCCAGCATTTT,CASTPLEGQGSNQPQHF,TRBV28,NA,NA,TRBJ1-5
TGTGCCAGCAGCTTTTCCCCGGGGGCCTACAATGAGCAGTTCTTC,CASSFSPGAYNEQFF,TRBV7-2,NA,NA,TRBJ2-1
TGCGCCAGCAGCCAAGACCCAGGGACTAGCGGGAGCGGCAATGAGCAGTTCTTC,CASSQDPGTSGSGNEQFF,TRBV4-1,NA,TRBD2,TRBJ2-1
TGTGCCAGCAGCGAGACAGGGAAAGGGCCCAATGGGCCCCAGCATTTT,CASSETGKGPNGPQHF,TRBV3-1/TRBV3-2,NA,TRBD1,TRBJ1-5
TGTGCCAGCACCCCCTGGGGGGGGCGCAACAATGAGCAGTTCTTC,CASTPWGGRNNEQFF,TRBV6-5,NA,NA,TRBJ2-1
TGTGCCAGCTCATCTCACAGGGGTGGCAATCAGCCCCAGCATTTT,CASSSHRGGNQPQHF,TRBV19,NA,TRBD1,TRBJ1-5
TGTGCCATCAGTGTCCTCGACGGGGGAGGGGGCACTGAAGCTTTCTTT,CAISVLDGGGGTEAFF,TRBV10-3,NA,NA,TRBJ1-1
TGTGCCATCAGTGCCGCCCCCCTAGGCAGGGTCGACAATGAGCAGTTCTTC,CAISAAPLGRVDNEQFF,TRBV10-3,NA,NA,TRBJ2-1
TGTGCCAGCAGCCAGGGGACTAGCAATGAGCAGTTCTTC,CASSQGTSNEQFF,TRBV11-3,NA,TRBD2,TRBJ2-1
TGTGCCAGCAGTCCATTGGGAAGCGGCATTACAGATACGCAGTATTTT,CASSPLGSGITDTQYF,TRBV28,NA,NA,TRBJ2-3
TGTGCCAGTAGTCTTCAGGCTAGCGGGAGCTCCCACCGTGGGCTGTTTTTT,CASSLQASGSSHRGLFF,TRBV19,once,TRBD2,TRBJ2-2
TGCGCCAGCAGCCGTTGGACTAGCGGGTTCACCGGGGAGCTGTTTTTT,CASSRWTSGFTGELFF,TRBV5-1,NA,TRBD2,TRBJ2-2
TGTGCCAGCAGCCCATCCTTTAGCTCTGGGGCCAACGTCCTGACTTTC,CASSPSFSSGANVLTF,TRBV7-2,NA,NA,TRBJ2-6
TGTGCCAGCAGCTTACTCGGTGGCTACACCTTC,CASSLLGGYTF,TRBV11-2,NA,NA,TRBJ1-2
TGTGCCACCAGGGGATTGCGGGACCCACTCTACAATGAGCAGTTCTTC,CATRGLRDPLYNEQFF,TRBV24-1,once,NA,TRBJ2-1
TGTGCCAGCAGTCCTACAGGGTTGGGCGAGCAGTACTTC,CASSPTGLGEQYF,TRBV11-2,NA,NA,TRBJ2-7
TGTGCCAGTAGTTTGACGAGGGAAAAACTGTTTTTT,CASSLTREKLFF,TRBV19,few,NA,TRBJ1-4
TGTGCCAGCAGCCAAGAAGCGGGGGGCCCCCAAGAGACCCAGTACTTC,CASSQEAGGPQETQYF,TRBV3-1/TRBV3-2,NA,TRBD2,TRBJ2-5
TGTGCCAGTAGTATTCAGGACAATCAGCCCCAGCATTTT,CASSIQDNQPQHF,TRBV19,NA,NA,TRBJ1-5
TGTGCCAGCAGCCAGGGCCTGGACAGGGGGAACAATGAGCAGTTCTTC,CASSQGLDRGNNEQFF,TRBV3-1/TRBV3-2,NA,TRBD1,TRBJ2-1
TGTGCCAGCAGCAAAAATATCTGCGACTACAATGAGCAGTTCTTC,CASSKNICDYNEQFF,TRBV21-1,NA,NA,TRBJ2-1
TGCGCCAGCAGCTTGGGACAGGGGGCGTACGAGCAGTACTTC,CASSLGQGAYEQYF,TRBV5-1,NA,TRBD1,TRBJ2-7
TGTGCCAGCAGCTTGCAGGACGGGACTAACCAAGAGACCCAGTACTTC,CASSLQDGTNQETQYF,TRBV5-4,NA,TRBD2,TRBJ2-5
TGTGCCAGCAGCCAAGATCCTAGCAGCACATATACGCAGTATTTT,CASSQDPSSTYTQYF,TRBV4-2,few,NA,TRBJ2-3
TGTGCCAGCAGTTTGGGAGACGGATCCTATGGCTACACCTTC,CASSLGDGSYGYTF,TRBV28,NA,NA,TRBJ1-2
TGTGCCACCAGCAGTGGAACAGCGGGGGGACCCTACGAGCAGTACTTC,CATSSGTAGGPYEQYF,TRBV15,once,TRBD2,TRBJ2-7
TGCAGCGTGTATGCAACAGGAGAAGGCTACACCTTC,CSVYATGEGYTF,TRBV29-1,NA,NA,TRBJ1-2